The clone carrying this T cell receptor (beta chain) was seen a handful of times. The antigen is not known. These data come from a study of sequential checkpoint blockade in melanoma. The wider study: Matched biopsies came pretreatment and at week 13 for approximately 22 patients. Study outcomes and limitations: About 30 times likelier clinical benefit followed increased tumor T-cell fraction and clonality.

The V gene's germline CDR1 is MNHGY and CDR2 SAAAGT. Trimming removed 7 bases from V and 2 bases from J; junction bases left unmatched: 4. The length of the CDR3 is 15 residues. Sequencing used immunoSEQ multiplex PCR; TCRdb keeps in-frame clones, though not all of them. The table has roughly 20,000 clones, around 25% seen once. Treatment specified: randomized to nivolumab then ipilimumab (arm A) or the reverse (arm B). The V gene is TRBV6-8, the J gene TRBJ2-7, with 14 bases that match TRBD2. The source was tumor tissue (inferred from file names), collected from a patient given nivolumab and ipilimumab in sequence. The clonotype originates from a human donor with melanoma. The CDR3 loop is CASTGLAGGAYEQYF. The CDR3 region has the DNA TGTGCCAGCACTGGACTAGCGGGAGGTGCCTACGAGCAGTACTTC.